The 8 T cell receptor beta chains presented below share a single source sample, sequenced in a study of control samples from healthy donors and cancer patients. The assay was immunoSEQ multiplex PCR, and TCRdb's table has in-frame clones only and misses some. The repertoire holds some 130,000 clones, with approximately 92% as singletons. The sequencing input was blood. All receptors derive from a woman in her fifties or sixties in good health.

This chain links TRBV25-1 with TRBJ1-2; TRBD1 agrees at 8 bases. This CDR3 contains 13 residues. V was clipped by 2 bases and J by 4 bases; unmatched bases: 0. CDR1 MGHDK and CDR2 SYGVNS come from the germline V gene. CDR3 coding DNA: TGTGCCAGCAGTGAAGACAGGGGCTATGGCTACACCTTC. Protein: CASSEDRGYGYTF.

This chain uses TRBV27 with TRBJ1-1, with a weak D call TRBD1 (5 bases). Germline V gene lookup returns CDR1 MNHEY and CDR2 SMNVEV (reference sequence). The length of the CDR3 is 14 residues. Trimming pared 0 bases from V and 4 bases from J, leaving 9 bases between. Here the CDR3 DNA reads TGTGCCAGCAGTTTATCGCCAAGGGGCACTGAAGCTTTCTTT. Translation gives CASSLSPRGTEAFF.

This chain's CDR3 is CASSTTKGSIKLFF. In DNA, the CDR3 is TGTGCCAGCAGCACCACCAAGGGGAGTATCAAACTGTTTTTT. This chain connects TRBV3-1 (or the pseudogene TRBV3-2) to TRBJ1-4; weak D call: TRBD1 (5 bases). CDR1 and CDR2 (germline): LGHDT, YNNKEL (reference sequence). V shed 5 bases and J shed 11 bases, with 18 bases lying between them. The length of the CDR3 is 14 residues.

The chain is built from TRBV19 and TRBJ1-1, with D unclear. V lost 6 bases and J 1 base, leaving 9 bases between the germline ends. The length of the CDR3 is 13 residues. Germline CDR1 and CDR2: LNHDA and SQIVND (reference sequence). CDR3: CASSGRQNTEAFF. The CDR3 DNA follows: TGTGCCAGTAGCGGACGGCAGAACACTGAAGCTTTCTTT.

This chain uses TRBV29-1 with TRBJ2-7, with 10 nucleotides matching TRBD2. The CDR3 has 13 amino acids. Germline CDR1 is SQVTM and CDR2 is ANQGSEA. After removal of 3 bases from V and 6 bases from J, the junction contained 5 bases not matched to a gene. The CDR3 DNA sequence: TGCAGCGTTGAGGAGCGGGAGGGAGCCGAGCAGTACTTC. It translates to CSVEEREGAEQYF.

The chain employs TRBV6-5 and TRBJ2-7; 7 positions agree with TRBD1. Germline V CDR1 and CDR2: MNHEY, SVGAGI. The junction had 11 bases not matched to a gene; V was cut back by 6 bases and J by 3 bases. CDR3 length: 15 residues. CDR3 region: CASRPPGQNNYEQYF. The DNA for the CDR3 is TGTGCCAGCAGACCCCCGGGACAGAACAACTACGAGCAGTACTTC.

V and J are TRBV14 and TRBJ2-1, with D perhaps matching TRBD1 or TRBD2 (5 bases each). Germline V lookup: CDR1 SGHDN, CDR2 FVKESK. This CDR3 is 12 amino acids long. V was pared by 5 bases and J by 15 bases, with 17 bases between. The DNA of the CDR3 is TGTGCCAGCAGCAAACGGGACCATCCGGCGTTCTTC. Its translation is CASSKRDHPAFF.

The J gene is TRBJ2-1, the V gene TRBV9; D is unresolved. The CDR3 contains 14 residues. Germline CDR1 reads SGDLS; CDR2 reads YYNGEE. Trimming left V 4 bases short and J 7 bases short, with 15 bases between. CDR3 nucleotides: TGTGCCAGCAGCAGAAGGGCCTATGGGAATGAGCAGTTCTTC. This sequence encodes CASSRRAYGNEQFF.